The rows below give T cell receptor beta chains drawn from one sample of a study of CD8+ T cells in alopecia areata. Clones were read by immunoSEQ multiplex PCR, and TCRdb kept only the in-frame ones, dropping some. The table has more than 150,000 clones, 50% to 60% seen once. Specimen: CD4+ T cells sorted from blood, collected at week 0. The receptors shown here come from a human donor with alopecia areata. Each CDR3 is given without its conserved first and last residue. Size tells how often a clone was seen (once, few, many) or the class of an expanded clone, and some rows leave it out.

j_call	v_call	clone_size	cdr3_aa
TRBJ2-5	TRBV30	NA	AWSPLQGAGETQY
TRBJ1-4	TRBV6-1	NA	ASVARRQSSEKLF
TRBJ2-3	TRBV29-1	NA	SVVSIGIYTDTQY
TRBJ2-5	TRBV29-1	NA	SVEDRGAVETQY
TRBJ2-5	TRBV5-1	NA	ASSGQTGGQETQY
TRBJ1-6	TRBV5-1	NA	ASSRDVGSPLH
TRBJ2-5	TRBV29-1	few	SVVRDTETQY
TRBJ2-5	TRBV4-2	NA	ASSQDITLAGDQETQY
TRBJ1-1	TRBV6-6	NA	ASKTQGENTEAF
TRBJ2-5	TRBV4-2	NA	ASSQGGTGEGTQY
TRBJ1-3	TRBV30	NA	AWSPGAGNTIY
TRBJ1-1	TRBV10-2	NA	ASLREMNTEAF
TRBJ1-4	TRBV29-1	NA	SGEGSRNEKLF
TRBJ1-5	TRBV29-1	NA	SVVAGHGNQPQH
TRBJ1-4	TRBV6-5	few	ASKTEGRDEKLF
TRBJ1-5	TRBV27	NA	ASKDWVGSNQPQH
TRBJ2-3	TRBV25-1	NA	ASSAGYDTDTQY
TRBJ1-5	TRBV29-1	NA	SVAQGRGNQPQH
TRBJ1-5	TRBV4-2	NA	ASSQDLQGVGQPQH
TRBJ1-6	TRBV25-1	NA	ASSGMGGGANSPLH
TRBJ2-5	TRBV29-1	NA	SVVWGQAQETQY
TRBJ1-1	TRBV6-5	NA	ASSYSGGAVAF
TRBJ1-1	TRBV7-9	NA	ASSPYEGLNTEAF
TRBJ1-4	TRBV11-3	NA	ASSFEGTGEKLF
TRBJ2-5	TRBV4-2	NA	ASSQDGGKETQY
TRBJ2-5	TRBV10-3	NA	AISGLAGGNQETQY
TRBJ2-7	TRBV30	NA	AWSVRGNYEQY
TRBJ2-7	TRBV7-9	NA	ASSLGRSYEQY
TRBJ2-1	TRBV30	few	AWSVFFGGQGSNEQF
TRBJ2-5	TRBV11-2	NA	ASSLWGSETQY
TRBJ2-7	TRBV5-1	NA	ASSITGPPISYEQY
TRBJ2-3	TRBV15	NA	ATSGGLGRGTDTQY
TRBJ1-1	TRBV29-1	NA	SVPGGKYHTEAF
TRBJ2-1	TRBV10-3	NA	ATTGYNEQF
TRBJ2-5	TRBV13	NA	ASSLGLARGETQY
TRBJ1-2	TRBV19	NA	ASSIQGADYGYT
TRBJ2-3	TRBV29-1	few	SVVLDFQPGTDTQY
TRBJ1-2	TRBV15	once	ATSRDNRGNYGYT
TRBJ2-1	TRBV4-2	once	ASSGMGEQF